These T cell receptor beta chains were read from a single sample in a study of CD8 T cell repertoires and HIV-1 epitope variants. Some clones are missing from TCRdb's copy, which holds only in-frame ones; the method was immunoSEQ multiplex PCR. The data contain 1,700 or so clones, roughly 73% of them singletons. These receptors have no identified antigens. Sample: cultured CD8+ T cells derived from PBMCs. The receptors originated from a male donor with HIV. The CDR3 runs from the conserved cysteine through the conserved F or W. Fields, in order: clone size, D gene, V gene, J gene, CDR3 DNA, CDR3 protein. A D gene is named only where the DNA matches it firmly. Size tells how often a clone was seen (once, few, many) or the class of an expanded clone, and some rows leave it out.

>NA|NA|TRBV4-2|TRBJ1-5
TGTGCCAGCAGCCCCGCGAGCAATCAGCCCCAGCATTTT
CASSPASNQPQHF
>few|TRBD1|TRBV27|TRBJ1-2
TGTGCCAGCAGGAGTGGACAGGGGCGTGACTATGGCTACACCTTC
CASRSGQGRDYGYTF
>once|NA|TRBV7-8|TRBJ2-1
TGTGCCAGCAGCCTAATGAGGGGGAATGAGCAGTTCTTC
CASSLMRGNEQFF
>NA|NA|TRBV5-6|TRBJ1-2
TGTGCCAGCAGCTCCCCGCAGGGTTGGGATGGCTACACCTTC
CASSSPQGWDGYTF
>NA|TRBD2|TRBV10-2|TRBJ2-5
TGCGCCAGCAGTGAGTCGGTTAGCGGGGGGCAAGAGACCCAGTACTTC
CASSESVSGGQETQYF
>NA|NA|TRBV6-6|TRBJ2-7
TGTGCCAGCAGCCTAGGACAAGACGGGCAGTACTTC
CASSLGQDGQYF
>NA|TRBD1|TRBV6-5|TRBJ1-1
TGTGCCAGCAGTTACTCGACAGGGGGCAACGCTGAAGCTTTCTTT
CASSYSTGGNAEAFF
>NA|NA|TRBV5-6|TRBJ2-3
TGTGCCAGCAGCTTGGGGGGGACTAGCACAGATACGCAGTATTTT
CASSLGGTSTDTQYF
>NA|NA|TRBV7-3|TRBJ2-3
TGTGCCAGCAGCTTAATAGCGGAGAGCACAGATACGCAGTATTTT
CASSLIAESTDTQYF
>NA|TRBD1|TRBV9|TRBJ1-3
TGTGCCAGCAGCGTAGGGGACAGGCCTTCTGGAAACACCATATATTTT
CASSVGDRPSGNTIYF
>NA|TRBD1|TRBV11-3|TRBJ2-7
TGTGCCAGCAGCTTAGATGGGACAGGGGCCTACGAGCAGTACTTC
CASSLDGTGAYEQYF
>few|NA|TRBV5-4|TRBJ2-7
TGTGCCAGCAGCTTGGCCATCCAGGGTTCCTCCTACGAGCAGTACTTC
CASSLAIQGSSYEQYF
>NA|TRBD1|TRBV4-3|TRBJ2-3
TGCGCCAGCAGCCAAGAGATACCCGGGACAGGAAACCCAGATACGCAGTATTTT
CASSQEIPGTGNPDTQYF
>NA|NA|TRBV7-9|TRBJ2-7
TGTGCCAGCAGTCCCCCGACATCCTACGAGCAGTACTTC
CASSPPTSYEQYF
>few|NA|TRBV5-6|TRBJ2-7
TGTGCCAGCAGCGACTCGACAGTTACCTACGAGCAGTACTTC
CASSDSTVTYEQYF
>few|TRBD1|TRBV7-9|TRBJ2-7
TGTGCCAGCAGCTTAGTCCCGGACAGGGGCTACGAGCAGTACTTC
CASSLVPDRGYEQYF
>few|NA|TRBV6-1|TRBJ2-2
TGTGCCAGCAGTGAAGCAGGGGAGAACACCGGGGAGCTGTTTTTT
CASSEAGENTGELFF
>NA|NA|TRBV5-5|TRBJ2-7
TGTGCCAGCAGCTTGGAGGGGGACTCCTACGAGCAGTACTTC
CASSLEGDSYEQYF
>NA|NA|TRBV6-5|TRBJ2-7
TGTGCCAGCAGTTCCAGGGGAGACCTTTCCTACGAGCAGTACTTC
CASSSRGDLSYEQYF
>few|NA|TRBV2|TRBJ2-2
TGTGCCAGCAAGTCAACATACGCGAACACCGGGGAGCTGTTTTTT
CASKSTYANTGELFF
>NA|TRBD2|TRBV5-6|TRBJ2-1
TGTGCCAGCAGCTTGGCCGGGGAGGGCCCCTACAATGAGCAGTTCTTC
CASSLAGEGPYNEQFF
>NA|NA|TRBV5-6|TRBJ2-7
TGTGCCAGCACCCGAGGGACGGCCTACGAGCAGTACTTC
CASTRGTAYEQYF
>NA|NA|TRBV9|TRBJ2-3
TGTGCCAGCAGCGTAGAGGACGGCAGCACAGATACGCAGTATTTT
CASSVEDGSTDTQYF
>NA|NA|TRBV2|TRBJ2-7
TGTGCCAGCGGGGTGGGGGGTCCTTCCTACGAGCAGTACTTC
CASGVGGPSYEQYF
>NA|TRBD1|TRBV27|TRBJ1-6
TGTGCCAGCGGTTTATCCGGGACAGGGGTTTCACCCCTCCACTTT
CASGLSGTGVSPLHF
>NA|NA|TRBV6-5|TRBJ1-1
TGTGCCAGCACTCTCGCGGGGGACACTGAAGCTTTCTTT
CASTLAGDTEAFF
>NA|NA|TRBV7-6|TRBJ1-1
TGTGCCAGCAGCATCGAGCCGAACACTGAAGCTTTCTTT
CASSIEPNTEAFF
>NA|NA|TRBV28|TRBJ2-7
TGTGCCAGCAGAGTCCGGTGGGGAAGCTCCTACGAGCAGTACTTC
CASRVRWGSSYEQYF
>few|NA|TRBV28|TRBJ2-2
TGTGCCAGCAGTTTAGAGACCGGGGAGCTGTTTTTT
CASSLETGELFF
>once|NA|TRBV13|TRBJ2-2
TGTGCCAGCAGCTTAGATGAGGGGCCAACCGGGGAGCTGTTTTTT
CASSLDEGPTGELFF
>once|TRBD1|TRBV28|TRBJ1-5
TGTGCCAGCAGTTTAGGTCCACAGGGGAGCAGCAATCAGCCCCAGCATTTT
CASSLGPQGSSNQPQHF
>NA|TRBD1|TRBV5-1|TRBJ2-7
TGCGCCAGCAGCCGAGGCGGACAGGAGACCTCCTACGAGCAGTACTTC
CASSRGGQETSYEQYF
>NA|TRBD2|TRBV5-8|TRBJ2-5
TGTGCCAGCAGCGGGGGGACTAGCGGTGAGACCCAGTACTTC
CASSGGTSGETQYF
>NA|NA|TRBV13|TRBJ1-1
TGTGCCAGCAGCCCCAAGAGGGCTTCCACTGAAGCTTTCTTT
CASSPKRASTEAFF
>NA|NA|TRBV5-1|TRBJ2-5
TGCGCCAGCAGGGACGACGGGTGGCAGACCCAGTACTTC
CASRDDGWQTQYF
>NA|NA|TRBV7-9|TRBJ2-5
TGTGCCACCCGGGCGGGGACCCAGTACTTC
CATRAGTQYF
>once|NA|TRBV28|TRBJ1-4
TGTGCCAGTTACAAGGCAACTAATGAAAAACTGTTTTTT
CASYKATNEKLFF
>NA|NA|TRBV4-1|TRBJ1-2
TGCGCCAGCAGCCAAGATAGAAACAGCCTTTCCTATGGCTACACCTTC
CASSQDRNSLSYGYTF
>large|NA|TRBV10-3|TRBJ1-1
TGTGCCATCAGTGAGGGGGATACTGAAGCTTTCTTT
CAISEGDTEAFF
>NA|TRBD2|TRBV5-5|TRBJ2-5
TGTGCCAGCAGCTTTTCTAGCGGGGGGCAAGAGACCCAGTACTTC
CASSFSSGGQETQYF
>hyperexpanded|NA|TRBV4-3|TRBJ2-7
TGCGCCAGCAGCCAAGAGCCGGGAGCGGGCGCCCTGAGCTCCTACGAGCAGTACTTC
CASSQEPGAGALSSYEQYF
>NA|TRBD1|TRBV28|TRBJ2-1
TGTGCCAGCAGTTCCGTCCAGGGGGATTACAATGAGCAGTTCTTC
CASSSVQGDYNEQFF
>NA|NA|TRBV5-6|TRBJ2-3
TGTGCCAGCAGCCCAACCCGGGACAACACAGATACGCAGTATTTT
CASSPTRDNTDTQYF
>NA|NA|TRBV7-9|TRBJ2-2
TGTGCCAGCAGCGCGAACACCGGGGAGCTGTTTTTT
CASSANTGELFF
>NA|TRBD1|TRBV7-9|TRBJ1-4
TGTGCCAGCAGCGGAGAACAGGGGGCGAGAGAAAAACTGTTTTTT
CASSGEQGAREKLFF
>NA|TRBD1|TRBV11-2|TRBJ2-1
TGTGCCAGCAGCTTGGGACAGTACAATGAGCAGTTCTTC
CASSLGQYNEQFF
>NA|NA|TRBV6-5|TRBJ2-2
TGTGCCAGCTTAGAGGGGGGGCCCAACACCGGGGAGCTGTTTTTT
CASLEGGPNTGELFF
>once|NA|TRBV7-2|TRBJ1-1
TGTGCCAGCAGCTTACTGGACAGATTTAGGACTGAAGCTTTCTTT
CASSLLDRFRTEAFF
>NA|NA|TRBV5-6|TRBJ1-1
TGTGCCAGCAGCCCTGGGAACACTGAAGCTTTCTTT
CASSPGNTEAFF